This T cell receptor (beta chain) was captured by sequencing in a study of CD8+ T cells in alopecia areata. The treatment is: oral pan-JAK inhibitor, 5-10 mg twice daily. The V gene end was trimmed by 7 bases and the J gene end by 4 bases; junction bases not matched to a gene: 7. CDR3 length: 13 amino acids. Germline CDR1 is SNHLY and CDR2 is FYNNEI. cDNA prepared by RNA extraction and subsequent reverse transcription served as the template for sequencing. Generated by immunoSEQ multiplex PCR, the TCRdb table keeps only in-frame clones and is missing some. Of about 160,000 clones in the sample, less than 70% are singletons; the top ten hold 0.75% to 0.95%.

The chain couples TRBV2 to TRBJ2-7; 7 bases fit TRBD1. The clonotype was recovered from a human donor with alopecia areata. The material was CD4+ T cells sorted from blood, obtained at week 4, from a patient treated with tofacitinib. The CDR3 is CASNRDRPYEQYF. The CDR3 DNA reads TGTGCCAGCAACCGGGACAGACCTTACGAGCAGTACTTC.